This T cell receptor beta chain was sequenced during a study of shared T cell receptors in the human thymus. Generated by immunoSEQ multiplex PCR, the TCRdb table keeps only in-frame clones and is missing some. Among hundreds of thousands of clones listed, roughly 90% were seen once. Deletions cut 2 bases from V and 2 bases from J, with 7 bases between. In germline, CDR1 is LNHDA, CDR2 SQIVND (reference sequence). CDR3 size: 14 residues. In addition, the sample was reused for a study of human thymus T cells. This second report adds: Thymic and blood repertoires appeared to display a bias in their usage of V and J genes. Related research described thymic repertoires that were highly overlapping among unrelated individuals.

The receptor comes from a boy in the first two years of life with a congenital heart defect. The sequenced sample consisted of thymocytes. The V gene is TRBV19, the J gene TRBJ1-5; D not resolved. CDR3 DNA sequence: TGTGCCAGTAGTATAAGAGGGCGCAATCAGCCCCAGCATTTT. Translation: CASSIRGRNQPQHF.